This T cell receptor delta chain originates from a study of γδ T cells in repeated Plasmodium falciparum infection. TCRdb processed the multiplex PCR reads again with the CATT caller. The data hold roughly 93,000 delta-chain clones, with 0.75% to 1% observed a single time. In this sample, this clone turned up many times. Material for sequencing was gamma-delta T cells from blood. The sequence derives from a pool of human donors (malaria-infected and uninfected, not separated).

Written as DNA, the CDR3 is TGTGCCTGTGACACCGTCCCCCCTGGTTTGCCCCCTAAACTCATCTTT. Encoded protein: CACDTVPPGLPPKLIF. The chain carries TRDV2 and TRDJ1, with D unclear. V lost 0 bases, J lost 7 bases, and 20 bases lay in between. Germline V gene sequence: CDR1 GEAIGNYY, CDR2 EKD. This CDR3 contains 16 residues.